Described below is a single T cell receptor (beta chain) sequence and its context. These data belong to a study of control samples from healthy donors and cancer patients. Only in-frame clones appear in the TCRdb table, and some are missing; sequencing was by immunoSEQ multiplex PCR. The sample has about 160,000 clones; 85% to 95% are singletons. The CDR3 totals 16 residues. CDR1 is SGHVS and CDR2 is FNYEAQ in the germline V gene. V was clipped by 3 bases and J by 6 bases; unmatched bases: 10. The receptor comes from a woman between 35 and 50 years old in good health. The sample was blood. The rearrangement links TRBV7-6 to TRBJ2-3, with 9 bases that match TRBD1. The CDR3 region has the DNA TGTGCCAGCAGCTTCCCCACAGGGGGCTCGAGCGATACGCAGTATTTT. Amino acids: CASSFPTGGSSDTQYF.